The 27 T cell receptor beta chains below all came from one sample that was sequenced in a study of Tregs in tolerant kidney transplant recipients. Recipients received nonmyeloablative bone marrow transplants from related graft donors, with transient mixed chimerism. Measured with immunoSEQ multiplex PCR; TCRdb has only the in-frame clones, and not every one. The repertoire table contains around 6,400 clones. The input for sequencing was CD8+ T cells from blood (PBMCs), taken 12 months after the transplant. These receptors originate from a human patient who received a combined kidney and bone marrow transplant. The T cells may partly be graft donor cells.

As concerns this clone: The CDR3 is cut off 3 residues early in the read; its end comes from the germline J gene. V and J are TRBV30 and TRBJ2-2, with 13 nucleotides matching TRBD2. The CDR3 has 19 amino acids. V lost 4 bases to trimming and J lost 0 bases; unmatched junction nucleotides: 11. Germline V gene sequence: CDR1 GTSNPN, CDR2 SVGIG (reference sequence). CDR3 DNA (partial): TGTGCCTGGAAAACGGGACTAGCGGGACTTACTCCGAACACCGGGGAG. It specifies CAWKTGLAGLTPNTGE. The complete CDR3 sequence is CAWKTGLAGLTPNTGELFF. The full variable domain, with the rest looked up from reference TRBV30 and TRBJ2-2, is SQTIHQWPATLVQPVGSPLSLECTVEGTSNPNLYWYRQAAGRGLQLLFYSVGIGQISSEVPQNLSASRPQDRQFILSSKKLLLSDSGFYLCAWKTGLAGLTPNTGELFFGEGSRLTVL.

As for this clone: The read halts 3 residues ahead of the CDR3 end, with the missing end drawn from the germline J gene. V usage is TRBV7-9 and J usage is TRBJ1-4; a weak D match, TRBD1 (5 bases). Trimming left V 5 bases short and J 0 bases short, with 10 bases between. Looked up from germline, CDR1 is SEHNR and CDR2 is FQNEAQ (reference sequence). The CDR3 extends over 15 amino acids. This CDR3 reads CASSRDSATNEKLFF. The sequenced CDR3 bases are TGTGCCAGCAGCAGAGACAGTGCAACTAATGAAAAA.

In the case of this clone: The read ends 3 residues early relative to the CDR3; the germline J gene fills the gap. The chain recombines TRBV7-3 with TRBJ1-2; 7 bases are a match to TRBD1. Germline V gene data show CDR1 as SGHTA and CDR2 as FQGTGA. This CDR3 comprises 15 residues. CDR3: CASSPTLGQVEGYTF. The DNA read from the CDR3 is TGTGCCAGCAGCCCAACCCTTGGACAGGTTGAAGGC.

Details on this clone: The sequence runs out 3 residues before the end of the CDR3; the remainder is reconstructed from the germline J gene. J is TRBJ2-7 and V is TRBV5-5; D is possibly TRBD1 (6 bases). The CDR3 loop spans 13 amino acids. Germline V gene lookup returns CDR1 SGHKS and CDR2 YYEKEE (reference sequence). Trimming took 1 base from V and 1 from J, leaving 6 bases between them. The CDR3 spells CASSLRGSYEQYF. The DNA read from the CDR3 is TGTGCCAGCAGCTTGAGGGGGTCCTACGAG.

The CDR3 here is CASSLLAGGIDEQYF. CDR3 bases read: TGTGCCAGCAGCTTACTAGCGGGAGGAATTGACGAG. V gene TRBV7-7 combines with J gene TRBJ2-7; 11 positions match TRBD2. The read halts 3 residues ahead of the CDR3 end, with the missing end drawn from the germline J gene. The CDR3 has 15 residues. The germline CDR1 and CDR2 sequences are SSHAT and FNYEAQ (reference sequence). Unmatched junction bases numbered 5, after V lost 2 bases and J lost 5 bases.

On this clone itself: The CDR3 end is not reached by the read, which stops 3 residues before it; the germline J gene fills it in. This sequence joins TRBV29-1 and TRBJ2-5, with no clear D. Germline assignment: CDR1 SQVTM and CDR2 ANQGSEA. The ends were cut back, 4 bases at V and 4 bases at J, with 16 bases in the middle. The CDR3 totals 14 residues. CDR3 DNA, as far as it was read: TGCAGCGTTGTGTTTCGCGTGGAGCGAGAGACC. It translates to CSVVFRVERET. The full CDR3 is CSVVFRVERETQYF.

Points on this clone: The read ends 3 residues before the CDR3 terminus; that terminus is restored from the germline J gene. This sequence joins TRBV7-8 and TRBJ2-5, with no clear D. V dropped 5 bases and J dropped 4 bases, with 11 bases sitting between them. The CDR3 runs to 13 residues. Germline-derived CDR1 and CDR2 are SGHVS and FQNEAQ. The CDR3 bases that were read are TGTGCCAGCAGCAAGACTTGGTTAGAGACC. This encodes CASSKTWLET. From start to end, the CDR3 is CASSKTWLETQYF.

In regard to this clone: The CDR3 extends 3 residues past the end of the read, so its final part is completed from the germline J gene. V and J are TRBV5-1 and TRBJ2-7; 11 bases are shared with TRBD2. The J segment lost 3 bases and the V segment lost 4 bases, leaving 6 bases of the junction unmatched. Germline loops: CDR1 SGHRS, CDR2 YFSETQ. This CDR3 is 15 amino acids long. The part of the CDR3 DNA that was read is TGCGCCAGCAGCCCAACCGGGACTAGCGGCTACGAG. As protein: CASSPTGTSGYE. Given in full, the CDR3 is CASSPTGTSGYEQYF.

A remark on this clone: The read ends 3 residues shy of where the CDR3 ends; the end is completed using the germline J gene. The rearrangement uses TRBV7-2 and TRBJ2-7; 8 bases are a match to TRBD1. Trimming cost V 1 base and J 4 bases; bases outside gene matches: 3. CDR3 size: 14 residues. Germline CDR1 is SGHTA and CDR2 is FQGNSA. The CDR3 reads CASSLGQGAYEQYF. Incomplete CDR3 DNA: TGTGCCAGCAGCTTAGGGCAGGGGGCTTACGAG.

The CDR3 sequence is CASSLGQGGGETQYF. The covered CDR3 bases are TGTGCCAGCAGCTTGGGACAGGGGGGTGGAGAGACC. V usage is TRBV5-4 and J usage is TRBJ2-5; TRBD1 matches 9 bases. The read finishes 3 residues shy of the CDR3 end, and the germline J gene is used to complete it. V lost 0 bases, J lost 4 bases, and 4 bases stayed unmatched. The CDR3 sequence is 15 residues long. Germline V gene lookup returns CDR1 SGHNT and CDR2 YYREEE (reference sequence). Using reference TRBV5-4 and TRBJ2-5 for the parts outside the CDR3, the full variable domain is ETGVTQSPTHLIKTRGQQVTLRCSSQSGHNTVSWYQQALGQGPQFIFQYYREEENGRGNFPPRFSGLQFPNYSSELNVNALELDDSALYLCASSLGQGGGETQYFGPGTRLLVL.

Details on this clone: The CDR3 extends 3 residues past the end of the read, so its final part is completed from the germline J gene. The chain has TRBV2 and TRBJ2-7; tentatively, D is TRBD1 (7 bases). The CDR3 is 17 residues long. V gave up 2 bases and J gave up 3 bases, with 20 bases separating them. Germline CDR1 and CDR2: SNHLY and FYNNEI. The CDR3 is CASSESPGRGDDYEQYF. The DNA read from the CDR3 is TGTGCCAGCAGTGAATCGCCCGGCAGGGGGGATGACTACGAG.

This CDR3 is CASSPGTGLIGEKLFF. The CDR3 DNA, read in part, is TGTGCCAGCAGCCCCGGGACAGGGCTAATAGGGGAAAAA. This chain links TRBV7-6 with TRBJ1-4; TRBD1 agrees at 9 bases. The missing CDR3 end, 3 residues past where the read stops, is filled in from the germline J gene. Germline lookup yields CDR1 SGHVS and CDR2 FNYEAQ. The CDR3 is made up of 16 amino acids. After removal of 5 bases from V and 8 bases from J, the junction contained 12 bases not matched to a gene.

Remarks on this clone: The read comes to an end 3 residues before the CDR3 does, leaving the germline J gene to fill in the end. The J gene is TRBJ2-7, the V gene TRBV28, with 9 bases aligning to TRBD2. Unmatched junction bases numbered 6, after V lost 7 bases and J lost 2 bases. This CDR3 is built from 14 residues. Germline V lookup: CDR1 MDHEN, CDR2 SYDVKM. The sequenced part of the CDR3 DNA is TGTGCCAGCACCCGACTAGCGGAGACCTACGAG. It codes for CASTRLAETYE. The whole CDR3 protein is CASTRLAETYEQYF.

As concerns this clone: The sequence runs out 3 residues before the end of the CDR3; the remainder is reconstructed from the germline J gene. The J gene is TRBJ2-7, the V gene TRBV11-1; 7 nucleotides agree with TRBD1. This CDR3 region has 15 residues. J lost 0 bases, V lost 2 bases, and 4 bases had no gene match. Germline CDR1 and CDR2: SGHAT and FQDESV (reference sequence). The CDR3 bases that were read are TGTGCCAGCAGCTTACCCGACAGGGCCTCCTACGAG. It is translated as CASSLPDRASYE. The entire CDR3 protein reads CASSLPDRASYEQYF.

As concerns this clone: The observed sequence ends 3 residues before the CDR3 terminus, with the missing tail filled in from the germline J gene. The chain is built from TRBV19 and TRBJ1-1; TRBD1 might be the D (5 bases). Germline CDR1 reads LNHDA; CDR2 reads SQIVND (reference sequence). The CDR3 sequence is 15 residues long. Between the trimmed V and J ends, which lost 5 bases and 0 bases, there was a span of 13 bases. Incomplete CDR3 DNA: TGTGCCAGTAGTCCCCGGGGGAGCATGAACACTGAA. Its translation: CASSPRGSMNTE. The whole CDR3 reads CASSPRGSMNTEAFF. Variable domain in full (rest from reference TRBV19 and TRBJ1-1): DGGITQSPKYLFRKEGQNVTLSCEQNLNHDAMYWYRQDPGQGLRLIYYSQIVNDFQKGDIAEGYSVSREKKESFPLTVTSAQKNPTAFYLCASSPRGSMNTEAFFGQGTRLTVV.

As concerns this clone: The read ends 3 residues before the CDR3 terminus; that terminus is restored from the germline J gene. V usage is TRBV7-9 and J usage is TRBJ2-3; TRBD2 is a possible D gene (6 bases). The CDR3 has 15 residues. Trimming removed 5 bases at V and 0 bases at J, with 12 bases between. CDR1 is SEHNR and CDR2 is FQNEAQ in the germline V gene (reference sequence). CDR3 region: CASSPPAGSTDTQYF. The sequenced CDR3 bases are TGTGCCAGCAGCCCGCCGGCGGGAAGCACAGATACG. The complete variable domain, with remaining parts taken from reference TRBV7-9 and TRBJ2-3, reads DTGVSQNPRHKITKRGQNVTFRCDPISEHNRLYWYRQTLGQGPEFLTYFQNEAQLEKSRLLSDRFSAERPKGSFSTLEIQRTEQGDSAMYLCASSPPAGSTDTQYFGPGTRLTVL.

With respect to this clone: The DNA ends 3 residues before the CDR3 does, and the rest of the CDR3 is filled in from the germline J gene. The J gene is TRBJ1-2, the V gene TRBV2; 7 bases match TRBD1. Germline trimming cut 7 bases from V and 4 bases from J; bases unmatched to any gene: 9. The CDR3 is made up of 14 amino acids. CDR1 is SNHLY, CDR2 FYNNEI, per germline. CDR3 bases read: TGTGCCAGCACGCCGGGACAGCCTTTCTATGGC. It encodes CASTPGQPFYG. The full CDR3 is CASTPGQPFYGYTF.

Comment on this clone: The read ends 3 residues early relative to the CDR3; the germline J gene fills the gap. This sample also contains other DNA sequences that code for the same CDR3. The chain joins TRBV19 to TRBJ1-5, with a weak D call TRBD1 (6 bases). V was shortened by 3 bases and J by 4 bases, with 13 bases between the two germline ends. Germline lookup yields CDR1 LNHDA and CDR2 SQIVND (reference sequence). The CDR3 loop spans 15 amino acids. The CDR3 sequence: CASSILGGGNQPQHF. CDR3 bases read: TGTGCCAGTAGTATCCTGGGAGGGGGAAATCAGCCC.

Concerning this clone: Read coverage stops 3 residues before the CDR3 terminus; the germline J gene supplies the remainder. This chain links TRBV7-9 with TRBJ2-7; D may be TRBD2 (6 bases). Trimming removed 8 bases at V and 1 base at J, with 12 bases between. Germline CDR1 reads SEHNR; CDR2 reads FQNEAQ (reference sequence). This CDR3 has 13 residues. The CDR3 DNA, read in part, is TGTGCCAGCGGGTGGGCGGGATCCTACGAG. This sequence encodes CASGWAGSYE. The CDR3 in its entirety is CASGWAGSYEQYF.

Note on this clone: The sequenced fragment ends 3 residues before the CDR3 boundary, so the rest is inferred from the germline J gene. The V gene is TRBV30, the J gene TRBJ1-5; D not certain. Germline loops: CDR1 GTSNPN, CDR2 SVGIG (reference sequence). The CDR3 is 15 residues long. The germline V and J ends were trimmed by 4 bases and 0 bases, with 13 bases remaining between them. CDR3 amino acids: CAWNPGTASNQPQHF. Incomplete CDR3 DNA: TGTGCCTGGAACCCCGGAACAGCTAGCAATCAGCCC.

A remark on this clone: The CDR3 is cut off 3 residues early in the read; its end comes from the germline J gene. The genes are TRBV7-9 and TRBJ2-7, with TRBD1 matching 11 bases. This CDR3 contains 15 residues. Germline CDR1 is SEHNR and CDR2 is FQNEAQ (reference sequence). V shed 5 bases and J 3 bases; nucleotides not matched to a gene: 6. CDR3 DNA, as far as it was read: TGTGCCAGCAGCGAGAGGGGACAGGGGGTCTACGAG. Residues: CASSERGQGVYE. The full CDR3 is CASSERGQGVYEQYF.

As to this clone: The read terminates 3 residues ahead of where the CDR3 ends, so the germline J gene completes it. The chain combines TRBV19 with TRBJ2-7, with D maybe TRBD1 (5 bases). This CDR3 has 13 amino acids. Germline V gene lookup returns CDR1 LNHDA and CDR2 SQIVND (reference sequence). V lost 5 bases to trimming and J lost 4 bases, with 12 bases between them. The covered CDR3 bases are TGTGCCAGTAGTCCCGGACACCATTACGAG. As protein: CASSPGHHYE. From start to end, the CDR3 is CASSPGHHYEQYF.

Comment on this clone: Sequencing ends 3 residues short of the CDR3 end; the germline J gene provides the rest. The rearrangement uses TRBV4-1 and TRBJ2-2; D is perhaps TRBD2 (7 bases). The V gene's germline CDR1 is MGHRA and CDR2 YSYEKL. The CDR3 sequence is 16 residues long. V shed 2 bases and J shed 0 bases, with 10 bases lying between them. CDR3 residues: CASSQLGGANTGELFF. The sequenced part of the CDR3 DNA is TGCGCCAGCAGCCAATTAGGGGGGGCGAACACCGGGGAG.

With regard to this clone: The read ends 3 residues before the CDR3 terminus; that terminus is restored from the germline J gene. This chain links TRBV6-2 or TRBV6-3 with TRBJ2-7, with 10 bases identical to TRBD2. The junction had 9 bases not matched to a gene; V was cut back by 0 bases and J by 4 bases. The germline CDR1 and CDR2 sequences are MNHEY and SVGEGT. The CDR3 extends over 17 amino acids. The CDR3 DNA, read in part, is TGTGCCAGCAGTTACTCGCCCGGACTAGCGGAGAGGTACGAG. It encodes CASSYSPGLAERYE. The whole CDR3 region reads CASSYSPGLAERYEQYF.

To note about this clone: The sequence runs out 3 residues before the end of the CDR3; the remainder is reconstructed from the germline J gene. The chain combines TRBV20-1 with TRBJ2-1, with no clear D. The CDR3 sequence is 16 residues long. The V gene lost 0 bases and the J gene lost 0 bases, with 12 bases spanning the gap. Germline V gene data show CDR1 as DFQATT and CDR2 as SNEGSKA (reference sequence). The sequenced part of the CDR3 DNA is TGCAGTGCTAGAGATTTGTCGATTAGCTCCTACAATGAG. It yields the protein CSARDLSISSYNE. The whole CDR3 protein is CSARDLSISSYNEQFF.

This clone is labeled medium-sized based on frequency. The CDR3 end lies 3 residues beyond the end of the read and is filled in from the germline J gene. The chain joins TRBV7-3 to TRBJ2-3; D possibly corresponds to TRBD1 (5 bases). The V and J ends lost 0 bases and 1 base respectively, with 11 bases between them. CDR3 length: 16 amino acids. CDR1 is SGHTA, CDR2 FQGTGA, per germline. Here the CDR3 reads CASSLTSQTGTDTQYF. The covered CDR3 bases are TGTGCCAGCAGCTTAACATCCCAGACAGGCACAGATACG.

The CDR3 DNA, read in part, is TGTGCCAGCAGCGGCGGACTAGCGGGATATGAG. Amino acids: CASSGGLAGYE. The whole CDR3 is CASSGGLAGYEQFF. The chain recombines TRBV9 with TRBJ2-1; 12 nucleotides line up with TRBD2. The sequenced fragment ends 3 residues before the CDR3 boundary, so the rest is inferred from the germline J gene. The V gene end was trimmed by 3 bases and the J gene end by 8 bases; junction bases not matched to a gene: 3. The CDR3 has 14 amino acids. From germline, CDR1 is SGDLS and CDR2 YYNGEE.